These 11 T cell receptor beta chains were all obtained from the same sample, sequenced in a study of shared clonotypes between healthy human individuals. Here immunoSEQ multiplex PCR was the method, and the copy in TCRdb shows in-frame clones only, minus some. Among about 2.4 million clones listed, approximately 90% were seen once. The sample taken for sequencing was naive CD4+ T cells sorted from blood. Subset indicated: CD45RA+ positively selected. All receptors come from a man between 18 and 35 years old in good health.

The V and J genes are TRBV6-1 and TRBJ1-1, with D hard to call. The CDR3 length is 11 residues. In germline, CDR1 is MNHNS, CDR2 SASEGT. The V gene lost 9 bases and the J gene lost 4 bases, with 9 bases spanning the gap. The CDR3 DNA reads TGTGCCAGTACCAGGTTCACTGAAGCTTTCTTT. It translates to CASTRFTEAFF.

A single count supports this clone. The sample contains more than one DNA sequence encoding this CDR3. The V call is TRBV5-1, the J call TRBJ2-5; possibly TRBD1 or TRBD2 for D (5 bases each). The length of the CDR3 is 14 residues. Germline loops: CDR1 SGHRS, CDR2 YFSETQ. V lost 2 bases to trimming and J lost 4 bases, with 12 bases between them. As DNA, the CDR3 is TGCGCCAGCAGCTTAGACAGCCGGGGAGAGACCCAGTACTTC. Encoded protein: CASSLDSRGETQYF.

The V gene is TRBV6-6, the J gene TRBJ2-2; 9 positions match TRBD2. V was pared by 2 bases and J by 4 bases, with 2 bases of the junction left unmatched. The CDR3 runs 15 residues. Germline CDR1 is MNHNY and CDR2 is SVGAGI (reference sequence). CDR3 in DNA: TGTGCCAGCAGTTACGGGACTAGCAGCACCGGGGAGCTGTTTTTT. Protein product: CASSYGTSSTGELFF.

The CDR3 protein is CASSVAGAGGPSYNEQFF. CDR3 nucleotides: TGTGCCAGCAGCGTAGCTGGAGCGGGGGGGCCTTCCTACAATGAGCAGTTCTTC. This chain uses TRBV9 with TRBJ2-1; 10 bases are a match to TRBD2. The germline V gene has CDR1 SGDLS and CDR2 YYNGEE. With 0 bases clipped from V and 1 base from J, the junction kept 7 bases outside the gene matches. The CDR3 totals 18 residues.

In the case of this clone: This CDR3 is also generated by other DNA sequences in the sample. The chain joins TRBV19 to TRBJ2-5; 7 nucleotides align to TRBD2. V dropped 3 bases and J dropped 4; count of bases not matched to a gene: 5. The germline gives CDR1 LNHDA, CDR2 SQIVND (reference sequence). CDR3 length: 14 amino acids. DNA for the CDR3: TGTGCCAGTAGTATTGGGGGGGGTGGAGAGACCCAGTACTTC. Its translation is CASSIGGGGETQYF. Variable domain in full (rest from reference TRBV19 and TRBJ2-5): DGGITQSPKYLFRKEGQNVTLSCEQNLNHDAMYWYRQDPGQGLRLIYYSQIVNDFQKGDIAEGYSVSREKKESFPLTVTSAQKNPTAFYLCASSIGGGGETQYFGPGTRLLVL.

The genes are TRBV29-1 and TRBJ1-1, with D unresolved. Germline CDR1 and CDR2: SQVTM and ANQGSEA. The CDR3 totals 13 residues. V gave up 4 bases and J gave up 0 bases, with 9 bases separating them. CDR3 nucleotide sequence: TGCAGCGTTGTCAAAGTCTTGAACACTGAAGCTTTCTTT. Protein: CSVVKVLNTEAFF. Supplemented by reference TRBV29-1 and TRBJ1-1, the full variable domain reads SAVISQKPSRDICQRGTSLTIQCQVDSQVTMMFWYRQQPGQSLTLIATANQGSEATYESGFVIDKFPISRPNLTFSTLTVSNMSPEDSSIYLCSVVKVLNTEAFFGQGTRLTVV.

The chain employs TRBV18 and TRBJ1-1; tentative D call: TRBD1 (5 bases). V was pared by 4 bases and J by 5 bases, with 11 bases between. The CDR3 has 13 residues. The germline CDR1 and CDR2 sequences are KGHSH and LQKENI. The CDR3: CASSLQGGTEAFF. The CDR3 DNA sequence: TGTGCCAGCTCACTTCAGGGTGGGACTGAAGCTTTCTTT.

The chain employs TRBV10-1 and TRBJ2-5; no definite D call. The CDR3 consists of 12 residues. The germline V gene encodes CDR1 WNHNN and CDR2 SYGVQD (reference sequence). V dropped 0 bases and J dropped 5 bases, with 4 bases sitting between them. CDR3 loop: CASSESVETQYF. The CDR3 DNA reads as TGCGCCAGCAGTGAGTCGGTTGAGACCCAGTACTTC.

There are a few counts of this clone. This rearrangement joins TRBV30 to TRBJ1-5; possibly TRBD1 for D (5 bases). The germline gives CDR1 GTSNPN, CDR2 SVGIG (reference sequence). V was pared by 5 bases and J by 2 bases, with 13 bases between. The CDR3 contains 14 residues. The CDR3 sequence is CAWDGGKGNQPQHF. The DNA for the CDR3 is TGTGCCTGGGACGGGGGAAAAGGCAATCAGCCCCAGCATTTT.

In the case of this clone: At the DNA level, this CDR3 is encoded by other sequences in the same sample as well. The V call is TRBV6-6, the J call TRBJ2-7; D not resolved. Trimming left V 0 bases short and J 0 bases short, with 9 bases between. CDR1 and CDR2 (germline): MNHNY, SVGAGI (reference sequence). The CDR3 covers 15 residues. The CDR3 nucleotides read TGTGCCAGCAGTTACTCGCCGAAGAGCTCCTACGAGCAGTACTTC. Its protein product is CASSYSPKSSYEQYF.

Comments on this clone: This CDR3 is also generated by other DNA sequences in the sample. The rearrangement links TRBV9 to TRBJ1-6; 9 bases fit TRBD1. Germline V gene lookup returns CDR1 SGDLS and CDR2 YYNGEE. The CDR3 extends over 15 amino acids. J was trimmed by 10 bases and V by 2 bases; bases with no gene match: 7. The CDR3 sequence: CASSVAQGARSPLHF. Written as DNA, the CDR3 is TGTGCCAGCAGCGTGGCACAGGGGGCTAGGTCACCCCTCCACTTT.